The clone carrying this T cell receptor beta chain was seen only a few times. Its target is not known. As processed by the authors: It was from CDR3 differences across clinicopathological groups that a distant-metastasis classifier for papillary thyroid cancer was built. MiXCR was used by TCRdb to re-call the PCR reads. The V and J calls, along with clone size, are taken from TCRdb and not from the paper's own processing. The table has about 15,000 clones, around 32% seen once. All patients were untreated before thyroid surgery. The CDR3 is made up of 14 amino acids. Germline CDR1 MNHNS, CDR2 SASEGT. The V end was cut by 6 bases, the J end by 7 bases, with 13 bases between. The data derive from a study of metastatic and nonmetastatic thyroid tumors. In the study overall: From malignant and benign thyroid patients, repertoires in blood and in tumor or nodule tissue were compared.

Study-wide findings and caveats: According to reports, the diversity of TCR beta was significantly higher in malignant thyroid tumors than in benign nodules, and this held in both blood and tumor samples.

Input material: tumor tissue. The clonotype originates from a male donor with papillary thyroid cancer or a benign thyroid nodule (not recorded which). Some clones in this sample may be carry-over from other donors' samples. The chain joins TRBV6-1 to TRBJ1-6; no firm D call. CDR3 bases: TGTGCCAGCAGACTGAGTAGCCACAATTCACCCCTCCACTTT. Encoded protein: CASRLSSHNSPLHF.